These 5 T cell receptor beta chains were sequenced from one sample in a study of CD8+ T cells in alopecia areata. RNA extraction was followed by reverse transcription into cDNA, which acted as the sequencing template. Here immunoSEQ multiplex PCR was the method, and the copy in TCRdb shows in-frame clones only, minus some. The data show over 150,000 clones, 63% seen once. The specimen comprised CD4+ T cells sorted from blood, sampled at week 0. Source of these receptors: a human donor with alopecia areata.

This chain uses TRBV7-2 with TRBJ2-7; D is unclear. Trimming stripped 5 bases from V and 0 bases from J, with 5 bases between. Looked up from germline, CDR1 is SGHTA and CDR2 is FQGNSA. CDR3 length: 12 residues. In DNA form, the CDR3 reads TGTGCCAGCAGCCCAACCTCCTACGAGCAGTACTTC. Its protein is CASSPTSYEQYF.

V is TRBV4-3 and J is TRBJ1-2, with TRBD1 matching over 10 bases. CDR1 is LGHNA, CDR2 YSLEER, per germline. The ends lost 7 bases at V and 3 bases at J; junction bases unmatched: 2. CDR3 length: 13 residues. For the CDR3, the DNA is TGCGCCAGCACTGGACAGGGGGACTATGGCTACACCTTC. Residues: CASTGQGDYGYTF.

This clone has a single count. The V call is TRBV9, the J call TRBJ1-6, with D unresolved. Trimming removed 0 bases from V and 7 bases from J, with 8 bases in between. The CDR3 runs to 14 residues. Germline V lookup: CDR1 SGDLS, CDR2 YYNGEE. CDR3 sequence: CASSVGQENSPLHF. In nucleotides, the CDR3 is TGTGCCAGCAGCGTAGGCCAGGAAAATTCACCCCTCCACTTT.

The genes are TRBV7-2 and TRBJ1-6; no definite D call. Germline assignment: CDR1 SGHTA and CDR2 FQGNSA. This CDR3 region has 12 residues. Trimming took off 4 bases at V and 8 bases at J, with 6 bases between the two ends. The CDR3 spells CASSSLYSPLHF. DNA of the CDR3: TGTGCCAGCAGCTCCCTTTATTCACCCCTCCACTTT.

The chain recombines TRBV30 with TRBJ1-2; 8 positions agree with TRBD1. Per germline, CDR1 GTSNPN and CDR2 SVGIG (reference sequence). The CDR3 totals 13 residues. The V and J ends lost 3 bases and 6 bases, in that order; junction bases with no gene match: 6. The CDR3 region has the DNA TGTGCCTGGAGGCCGGACAGGGACCATGGCTACACCTTC. It yields the protein CAWRPDRDHGYTF.